This T cell receptor beta chain was found in a study of blood T cell repertoires in COVID-19. Study summary: PBMCs, B-cell-depleted T cells, or T cells were the source of the cDNA or gDNA that made up the material.

Sequencing used immunoSEQ multiplex PCR; TCRdb keeps in-frame clones, though not all of them. The sample gives about 170,000 clones, around nine tenths of which show up once; less than 0.85% is in the top ten. Participants were aged about 18 to 89 years, lived in around 25 US areas, and enrolled virtually. The CDR3 contains 13 residues. Germline-derived CDR1 and CDR2 are MNHEY and SMNVEV (reference sequence). The junction had 4 bases not matched to a gene; V was cut back by 6 bases and J by 4 bases. The TCR sequence derives from a woman aged 18-35 years who had recovered from COVID-19. Specimen: PBMCs or T cells enriched from blood (not recorded which). The chain uses TRBV27 and TRBJ1-2, with TRBD1 matching over 8 bases. CDR3 DNA: TGTGCCAGCAGCCCAGGGGGCCGCTATGGCTACACCTTC. Protein: CASSPGGRYGYTF.